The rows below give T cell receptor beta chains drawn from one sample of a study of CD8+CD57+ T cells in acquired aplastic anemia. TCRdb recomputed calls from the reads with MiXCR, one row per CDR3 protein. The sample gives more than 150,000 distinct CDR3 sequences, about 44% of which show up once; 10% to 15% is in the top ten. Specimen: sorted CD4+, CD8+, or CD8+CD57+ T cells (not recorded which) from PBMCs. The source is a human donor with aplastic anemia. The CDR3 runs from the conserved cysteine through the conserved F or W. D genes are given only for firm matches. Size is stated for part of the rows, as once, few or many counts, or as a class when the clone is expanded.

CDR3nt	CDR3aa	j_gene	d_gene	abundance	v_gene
TGCAGTGCTCCACTTCTAGCGGGAGTTTCCTTC	CSAPLLAGVSF	TRBJ2-5	TRBD2	NA	TRBV20-1
TGCGCCAGCAAGGGAGACGGTCAGCCCCAGCATTTT	CASKGDGQPQHF	TRBJ1-5	NA	few	TRBV10-2
TGTGCCAGCAGCTTAATGGTACAGTCCTACGAGCAGTACTTC	CASSLMVQSYEQYF	TRBJ2-7	NA	many	TRBV7-2
TGTGCCAGCAGCTTTGAGTCAGCCCAGTCCTACGAGCAGTACTTC	CASSFESAQSYEQYF	TRBJ2-7	NA	many	TRBV12-1
TGTGCCAGTAGAGCGTCGGACAGTTACGGCTACACCTTC	CASRASDSYGYTF	TRBJ1-2	NA	NA	TRBV19
TGTGCCAGCAGCTTCTTCAGGAACACCGGGGAGCTGTTTTTT	CASSFFRNTGELFF	TRBJ2-2	NA	many	TRBV5-4
TGCAGCGTTGAAGACGGGACCGAGTACCAAGAGACCCAGTACTTC	CSVEDGTEYQETQYF	TRBJ2-5	NA	few	TRBV29-1
TGTGCCAGCAGTGACCCCACAGGGGGAAAGAACCTTAGCAATCAGCCCCAGCATTTT	CASSDPTGGKNLSNQPQHF	TRBJ1-5	TRBD1	few	TRBV6-4
TGTGCCAGCTCACGACAGGGACAAGAGACCCAGTACTTC	CASSRQGQETQYF	TRBJ2-5	TRBD1	many	TRBV6-5
TGTGCCAGCAGCCCCGGACTAGCGGGAATATCAGATACGCAGTATTTT	CASSPGLAGISDTQYF	TRBJ2-3	TRBD2	once	TRBV4-2
TGTGCCAGCAGTTTATTCGGGACTAGCTATTATGAGCAGTTCTTC	CASSLFGTSYYEQFF	TRBJ2-1	TRBD2	NA	TRBV27
TGTGCCAGCAGCTTGGGAACAGGGTCCGGCGGGGAGCTGTTTTTT	CASSLGTGSGGELFF	TRBJ2-2	NA	many	TRBV5-4
TGTGCCAGCAGGAAGACAGGGGGCGGAGAGACCCAGTACTTC	CASRKTGGGETQYF	TRBJ2-5	TRBD1	NA	TRBV2
TGCAGTGCTCCGGGGCGTTGGAATGAGCAGTTCTTC	CSAPGRWNEQFF	TRBJ2-1	NA	many	TRBV20-1
TGTGCCATCAGTGAGTCCCCCGGCCGGAACACCGGGGAGCTGTTTTTT	CAISESPGRNTGELFF	TRBJ2-2	NA	NA	TRBV10-3
TGTGCCAGCAGCCTAGAGTCCAGCTCTAACTATGGCTACACCTTC	CASSLESSSNYGYTF	TRBJ1-2	NA	many	TRBV11-2
TGTGCCAGTAGTAATTACAGGGGGCAGAGTACTTCTAACTATGGCTACACCTTC	CASSNYRGQSTSNYGYTF	TRBJ1-2	TRBD1	NA	TRBV19
TGCAGTGCTAGAGATGGGGGCACTGCGGGAGAGACCCAGTACTTC	CSARDGGTAGETQYF	TRBJ2-5	NA	NA	TRBV20-1
TGTGCCAGCAGCTTAGATCGGGACGAGCAGTACTTC	CASSLDRDEQYF	TRBJ2-7	NA	NA	TRBV7-2
TGTGCCAGCAGTGCCGTCCGGACAGGGAAGGGGTATGGCTACACCTTC	CASSAVRTGKGYGYTF	TRBJ1-2	TRBD1	NA	TRBV25-1
TGTGCCACCAGTGATCCGGCTTCTCAAGAGACCCAGTACTTC	CATSDPASQETQYF	TRBJ2-5	NA	NA	TRBV24-1
TGTGCCAGCAGCCGCACTGGACAGGGGACGGGCGAGACCCAGTACTTC	CASSRTGQGTGETQYF	TRBJ2-5	TRBD1	NA	TRBV14
TGTGCCAGCAGCTTCCCAAGGGCCACCTACGAGCAGTACTTC	CASSFPRATYEQYF	TRBJ2-7	NA	few	TRBV7-9
TGTGCCAGCAGCGCAGCTTTGGGGGGCGTACAAGAGACCCAGTACTTC	CASSAALGGVQETQYF	TRBJ2-5	NA	many	TRBV5-4
TGTGCCATCACGGGAGGGGTTGGCTATGGCTACACCTTC	CAITGGVGYGYTF	TRBJ1-2	NA	NA	TRBV10-3
TGTGCCAGCAGTGACTGCGAGACAGGCTCCTACGAGCAGTACTTC	CASSDCETGSYEQYF	TRBJ2-7	NA	few	TRBV6-4
TGTGCCAGTAGTATCGGGGGCGGGTATCAGCCCCAGCATTTT	CASSIGGGYQPQHF	TRBJ1-5	NA	NA	TRBV19
TGTGCCAGCAGCTTAGCGCTGGCGTCTAGCGGGGGTCAAGAGACCCAGTACTTC	CASSLALASSGGQETQYF	TRBJ2-5	TRBD2	NA	TRBV7-8
TGTGCCAGCAGCCAGGGACTAGCGGAGGACTACGAGCAGTACTTC	CASSQGLAEDYEQYF	TRBJ2-7	TRBD2	NA	TRBV7-9
TGTGCTAGTGGCACGGGACAGATTAACTATGGCTACACCTTC	CASGTGQINYGYTF	TRBJ1-2	TRBD1	NA	TRBV12-5
TGTGCCAGCAGTTTATCACAGTTCAGGAACACTGAAGCTTTCTTT	CASSLSQFRNTEAFF	TRBJ1-1	NA	many	TRBV12-3/TRBV12-4
TGTGCCAGCAGTCCAGGACAGGTTAGCAATCAGCCCCAGCATTTT	CASSPGQVSNQPQHF	TRBJ1-5	TRBD1	NA	TRBV2
TGCGCCAGCAGGACTAGCGGGGGGGCCGGAGGGAATGAGCAGTTCTTC	CASRTSGGAGGNEQFF	TRBJ2-1	TRBD2	many	TRBV5-1
TGCAGCGAAACAGGGGGCACTAAAGCTTTCTTT	CSETGGTKAFF	TRBJ1-1	TRBD1	NA	TRBV29-1
TGTGCCTGGGGGGGACAGGGGAAACAGCCCCAGCATTTT	CAWGGQGKQPQHF	TRBJ1-5	TRBD1	few	TRBV7-2
TGTGCCAGCAGCAACGGTTTCCGGGAGACCCAGTACTTC	CASSNGFRETQYF	TRBJ2-5	NA	many	TRBV5-6
TGTGCCAGCAGGACCGGACCTGACAATTCACCCCTCCACTTT	CASRTGPDNSPLHF	TRBJ1-6	NA	few	TRBV9
TGTGCCAGCAGCTTGAACTCCTTAGACAATGAGCAGTTCTTC	CASSLNSLDNEQFF	TRBJ2-1	NA	NA	TRBV9
TGTGCCAGCAGCCCAGGGGCCGGGGGGCACTATGGCTACACCTTC	CASSPGAGGHYGYTF	TRBJ1-2	NA	NA	TRBV5-4
TGCGCCAGCAGTCAAACGAACAGCGGGAGGGCCCACGAGCAGTACTTC	CASSQTNSGRAHEQYF	TRBJ2-7	TRBD2	NA	TRBV10-1
TGTGCCAGCAGCTTGCCACCGTTAGAGACCCAGTACTTC	CASSLPPLETQYF	TRBJ2-5	NA	NA	TRBV5-4
TGTGCCAACGACAGCAGGGGGGGGATTTCTGGGGCCAACGTCCTGACTTTC	CANDSRGGISGANVLTF	TRBJ2-6	NA	NA	TRBV27
TGTGCCAGCAGAGCGACTAGTTCCGAGCCGCGTGATGAGCAGTTCTTC	CASRATSSEPRDEQFF	TRBJ2-1	NA	NA	TRBV2
TGTGCCAGCAGCCGTTCTAGCGGGGGGAGCGATGAGCAGTTCTTC	CASSRSSGGSDEQFF	TRBJ2-1	TRBD2	many	TRBV7-9